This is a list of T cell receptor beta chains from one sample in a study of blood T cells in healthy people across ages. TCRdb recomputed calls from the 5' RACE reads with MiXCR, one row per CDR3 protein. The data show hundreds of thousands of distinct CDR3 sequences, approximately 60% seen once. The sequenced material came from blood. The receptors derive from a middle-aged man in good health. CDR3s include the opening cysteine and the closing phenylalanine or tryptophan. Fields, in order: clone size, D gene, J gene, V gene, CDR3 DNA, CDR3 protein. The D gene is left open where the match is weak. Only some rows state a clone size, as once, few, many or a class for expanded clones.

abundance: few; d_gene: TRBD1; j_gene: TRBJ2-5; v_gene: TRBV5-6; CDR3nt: TGTGCCAGCAGCCCGTTGGGACAGGGGATTGAAGAGACCCAGTACTTC; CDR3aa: CASSPLGQGIEETQYF
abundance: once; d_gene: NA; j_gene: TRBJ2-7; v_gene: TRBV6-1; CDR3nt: TGTGCCAGCAGGTTTGCCGAGCAGTACTTC; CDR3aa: CASRFAEQYF
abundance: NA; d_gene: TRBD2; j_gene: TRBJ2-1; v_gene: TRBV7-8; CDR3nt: TGTGCCAGCAGCTCAAGGACTAGCCCTGAGCAGTTCTTC; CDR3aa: CASSSRTSPEQFF
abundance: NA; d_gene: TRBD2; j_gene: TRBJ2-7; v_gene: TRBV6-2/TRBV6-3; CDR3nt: TGTGCCAGCAGTTACTCGAAAATAGCGGGAGACCACGAGCAGTACTTC; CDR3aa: CASSYSKIAGDHEQYF
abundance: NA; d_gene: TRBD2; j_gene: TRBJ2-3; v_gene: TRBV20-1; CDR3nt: TGCAGTGCTAGAACCGACGAGCGGGAAACAGATACGCAGTATTTT; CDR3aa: CSARTDERETDTQYF
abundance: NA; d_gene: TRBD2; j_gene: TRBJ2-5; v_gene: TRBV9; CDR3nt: TGTGCCAGCAGCGTAGGACTAGCGGGGGCCCCGGCAAAGACCCAGTACTTC; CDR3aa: CASSVGLAGAPAKTQYF
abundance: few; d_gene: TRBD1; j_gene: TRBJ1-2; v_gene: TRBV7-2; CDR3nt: TGTGCCAGCAGCTTGAGGGGACAGGACGGATTGTACACCTTC; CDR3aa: CASSLRGQDGLYTF
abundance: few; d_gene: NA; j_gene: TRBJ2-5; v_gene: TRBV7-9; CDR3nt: TGTGCCAGCAGCTTAGGAATGGGTTTGGAGACCCAGTACTTC; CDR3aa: CASSLGMGLETQYF
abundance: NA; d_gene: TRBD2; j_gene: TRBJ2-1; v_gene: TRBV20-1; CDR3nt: TGCAGTGCTGGAGACCCGGGACTAGGAAGAGCGGAGGGTGAGCAGTTCTTC; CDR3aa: CSAGDPGLGRAEGEQFF
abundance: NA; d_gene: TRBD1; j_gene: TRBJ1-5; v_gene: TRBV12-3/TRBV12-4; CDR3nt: TGTGCCAGCAGTGAGGACAGGATCCAGCCCCAGCATTTT; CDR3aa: CASSEDRIQPQHF
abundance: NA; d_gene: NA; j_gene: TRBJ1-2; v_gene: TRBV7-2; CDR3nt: TGTGCCAGCAGCCCTGGTCAACAGGATTTTCACTATGGCTACACCTTC; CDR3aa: CASSPGQQDFHYGYTF
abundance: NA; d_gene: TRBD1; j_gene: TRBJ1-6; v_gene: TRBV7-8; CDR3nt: TGTGCCAGCAGCTTCGCTCGGACAGGCGAGCCACCCCTCCACTTT; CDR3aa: CASSFARTGEPPLHF
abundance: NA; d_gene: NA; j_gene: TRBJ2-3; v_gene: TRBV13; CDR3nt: TGTGCCAGCAGCTTAGGCTACCGGAGGACTTTCACAGATACGCAGTATTTT; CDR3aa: CASSLGYRRTFTDTQYF
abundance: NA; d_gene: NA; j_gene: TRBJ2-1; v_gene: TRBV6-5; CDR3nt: TGTGCCAGCAGTTACTCGAGCTTCTCCTACAATGAGCAGTTCTTC; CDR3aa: CASSYSSFSYNEQFF
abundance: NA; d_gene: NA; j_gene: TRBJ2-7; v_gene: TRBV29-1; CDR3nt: TGCAGCGTTGAAGATCAAGGGGGGCAGGGTTACGAGCAGTACTTC; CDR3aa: CSVEDQGGQGYEQYF
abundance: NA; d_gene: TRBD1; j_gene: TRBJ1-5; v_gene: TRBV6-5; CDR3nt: TGTGCCAGCAGGGACGGGACAGGGGGGACGGCCCAGCATTTT; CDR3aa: CASRDGTGGTAQHF
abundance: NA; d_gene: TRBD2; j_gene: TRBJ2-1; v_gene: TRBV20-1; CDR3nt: TGCAGTGCACTTCCTAGCGGGAGAAAGGTTGAGCAGTTCTTC; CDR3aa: CSALPSGRKVEQFF
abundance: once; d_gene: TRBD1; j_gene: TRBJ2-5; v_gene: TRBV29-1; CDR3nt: TGCAGCGGCTGGACAGGGACAGAGACCCAGTACTTC; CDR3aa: CSGWTGTETQYF
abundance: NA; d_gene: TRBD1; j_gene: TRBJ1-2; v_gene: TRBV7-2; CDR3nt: TGTGCCAGCAGCCCACGGGACAGAAAGTTTGGCTACACCTTC; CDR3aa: CASSPRDRKFGYTF
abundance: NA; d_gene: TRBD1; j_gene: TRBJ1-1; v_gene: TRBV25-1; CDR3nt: TGTGCCAGCAGTGAATTTTTTGGGACAGAGTCTAACACTGAAGCTTTCTTT; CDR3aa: CASSEFFGTESNTEAFF